The T cell receptor (beta chain) under discussion was sequenced for a study of breast tumors, draining lymph nodes, adjacent tissues (dated by TCRdb to between 2015 and 2016). Notes on the research overall: In breast cancer patients, the study compared the TCR beta repertoires of tumor, adjacent nontumor tissue and axillary lymph nodes. In human breast cancer, the study set out to evaluate how tumor, surrounding tissue and draining lymph node repertoires relate to one another and whether T cells may move between these sites. Study-level results and caveats: The conclusion that tumor T cells originate in lymph nodes was framed as consistent with a hypothesis rather than directly demonstrated. Tumor T-cell repertoires showed less diversity than lymph node repertoires and more diversity than nontumor tissue repertoires, and tumor T-cell repertoires showed preferential V and J gene usage. The data were judged consistent with most tumor T cells deriving from the lymph node and then expanding within tumor tissue. In luminal-like breast cancer, tumor and nontumor tissue repertoires resembled each other significantly more than in basal-like breast cancer.

As for this clonotype: What antigen it recognizes has not been identified. Base qualities are not at hand, and no much larger clone is one base apart.

The sequencer listed for this sample is Illumina HiSeq 2000. TCR beta chain libraries were generated by multiplex PCR amplification. The amplified TCR beta chain products were analyzed by high-throughput sequencing. TCRdb cleaned the public reads at Q25 with fastp, built clones with MiXCR and kept in-frame beta chains. When rows share a CDR3 protein, they turn into one entry using the most common DNA and genes. The table for this sample lists about 22,000 distinct CDR3 sequences; about 54% of them were counted only once. The ten largest clones add up to more than 13% of the sample. Relative to germline, V is 0 bases shorter and J is 1 base shorter, with 13 bases between their ends. From the germline V gene (reference sequence), CDR1 is DFQATT and CDR2 is SNEGSKA. Spanning cysteine to phenylalanine, the CDR3 consists of 15 amino acids. The sequence is cut down to CDR3 DNA, 45 bases in frame from base 1.

The sample consisted of breast tumor tissue. This sequence originates from a female donor with breast cancer. Some clones in this sample may be carry-over from other donors' samples. The rearranged chain carries TRBV20-1 and TRBJ2-7; a tentative D call is TRBD2 (5 bases match). Read as DNA, the sequence is TGCAGTGCTAGAGATAGAGGGAAAGCTTCCTACGAGCAGTACTTC. Its protein product is CSARDRGKASYEQYF.